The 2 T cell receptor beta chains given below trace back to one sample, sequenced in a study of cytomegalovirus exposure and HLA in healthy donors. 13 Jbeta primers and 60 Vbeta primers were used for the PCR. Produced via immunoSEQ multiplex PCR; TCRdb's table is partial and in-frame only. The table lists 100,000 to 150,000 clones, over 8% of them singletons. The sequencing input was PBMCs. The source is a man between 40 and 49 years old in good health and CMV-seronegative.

The CDR3 DNA is TGCGCCAGCAGCCCTTTGGCGCGGGGGCAGAACAACCCGAACACCGGGGAGCTGTTTTTT. Translation: CASSPLARGQNNPNTGELFF. This chain connects TRBV5-1 to TRBJ2-2; D perhaps matches TRBD2 (7 bases). V dropped 4 bases and J dropped 0 bases, with 25 bases sitting between them. The CDR3 is 20 residues long. Germline V gene data show CDR1 as SGHRS and CDR2 as YFSETQ.

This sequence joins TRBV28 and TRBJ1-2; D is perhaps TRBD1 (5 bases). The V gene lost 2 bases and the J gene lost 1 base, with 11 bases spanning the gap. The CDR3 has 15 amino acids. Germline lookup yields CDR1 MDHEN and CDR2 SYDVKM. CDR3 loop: CASSLPDIFNYGYTF. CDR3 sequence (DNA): TGTGCCAGCAGTTTACCGGACATTTTTAACTATGGCTACACCTTC.